The 17 T cell receptor beta chains below all came from one sample that was sequenced in a study of T cells expressing NK-cell markers. From its re-call of the 5' RACE reads, TCRdb lists each CDR3 protein once, without DNA. In total, the table holds approximately 550,000 distinct CDR3 sequences. Sequenced sample: blood T cells: a sorted CD56 or NKG2C T cell subset, CD4+ or CD8+ T cells, or bulk PBMC T cells (not recorded which). Every receptor here comes from a man younger than 35 in good health.

The chain combines TRBV12-3 or TRBV12-4 with TRBJ2-7; without DNA, the TCRdb call of TRBD2 cannot be checked. CDR3 size: 15 residues. The CDR3 reads CASSLRDSQFYEQYF.

The chain couples TRBV30 to TRBJ2-3; TCRdb calls TRBD1, which cannot be checked without DNA. Germline lookup yields CDR1 GTSNPN and CDR2 SVGIG (reference sequence). This CDR3 spans 12 amino acids. The chain's CDR3 is CAWSQGQGGQYF.

The chain is built from TRBV10-3 and TRBJ2-5; TCRdb returns TRBD2, unconfirmable since there is no DNA. CDR3 length: 15 residues. The germline CDR1 and CDR2 sequences are ENHRY and SYGVKD. The CDR3 region is CAISESRWESETQYF.

This chain uses TRBV24-1 with TRBJ2-7; the TCRdb D gene call, TRBD1, has no DNA to confirm it. CDR1 and CDR2 from the germline V gene are KGHDR and SFDVKD. This CDR3 spans 16 amino acids. CDR3 sequence: CATSDSNPQGNYEQYF.

The chain joins TRBV7-9 to TRBJ2-5; TCRdb proposes TRBD2, but this gene call is untestable without DNA. The CDR3 covers 16 residues. Germline V lookup: CDR1 SEHNR, CDR2 FQNEAQ (reference sequence). CDR3 loop: CASSKSRVLKHETQYF.

This chain uses TRBV6-5 with TRBJ1-4; TCRdb lists TRBD1, though no DNA is available to test this call. The V gene's germline CDR1 is MNHEY and CDR2 SVGAGI. The CDR3 totals 14 residues. CDR3: CASSYFGGGEKLFF.

This chain uses TRBV5-1 with TRBJ2-1; with no DNA, the TCRdb D assignment of TRBD1 cannot be verified. CDR3 size: 15 residues. Per germline, CDR1 SGHRS and CDR2 YFSETQ. Here the CDR3 reads CASTTLRQGGNEQFF. The full variable domain, with the rest looked up from reference TRBV5-1 and TRBJ2-1, is KAGVTQTPRYLIKTRGQQVTLSCSPISGHRSVSWYQQTPGQGLQFLFEYFSETQRNKGNFPGRFSGRQFSNSRSEMNVSTLELGDSALYLCASTTLRQGGNEQFFGPGTRLTVL.

The V call is TRBV6-5, the J call TRBJ1-6; the D gene TCRdb calls, TRBD1, cannot be checked with no DNA. The CDR3 runs 13 residues. Germline CDR1 is MNHEY and CDR2 is SVGAGI. The CDR3 reads CASSYRQGSPLHF.

The chain uses TRBV20-1 and TRBJ2-3; TCRdb outputs TRBD2, but without DNA this stays unchecked. The CDR3 extends over 15 amino acids. Looked up from germline, CDR1 is DFQATT and CDR2 is SNEGSKA (reference sequence). CDR3 residues: CSAKHSSGLTDTQYF.

The chain's CDR3 is CASSSPGTGSISPLHF. The rearrangement joins TRBV12-3 or TRBV12-4 to TRBJ1-6; TCRdb returns TRBD1, unconfirmable since there is no DNA. There are 16 residues in the CDR3.

The gene calls are TRBV25-1 and TRBJ1-1; TCRdb gives TRBD1 as the D gene, but with no DNA this cannot be confirmed. CDR3 length: 13 amino acids. From germline, CDR1 is MGHDK and CDR2 SYGVNS. The CDR3: CASNGQPGTEAFF.

The V gene is TRBV3-1, the J gene TRBJ2-1. The CDR3 is 17 residues long. CDR1 and CDR2 (germline): LGHDT, YNNKEL (reference sequence). CDR3 sequence reads: CASSQVRLASSYNEQFF.

V gene TRBV18 combines with J gene TRBJ1-5. Germline CDR1 and CDR2: KGHSH and LQKENI. The CDR3 length is 16 residues. The CDR3 spells CASSPTGRASNQPQHF.

The chain couples TRBV6-1 to TRBJ2-3. Germline assignment: CDR1 MNHNS and CDR2 SASEGT. The CDR3 sequence is 13 residues long. CDR3 loop: CASSEGKGTLQYF.

The rearrangement joins TRBV11-2 to TRBJ2-3; TCRdb indicates TRBD2, and absent DNA this call remains unverified. The V gene's germline CDR1 is SGHAT and CDR2 FQNNGV. The CDR3 runs to 16 residues. CDR3 loop: CASRRGGGRGTDTQYF.

The chain links TRBV4-1 to TRBJ2-7; no DNA is available, so the TRBD2 call from TCRdb remains unchecked. CDR1 is MGHRA, CDR2 YSYEKL, per germline. The CDR3 totals 18 residues. The CDR3 sequence: CASSQPGLAGGPTHEQYF.

V is TRBV12-3 or TRBV12-4 and J is TRBJ1-1; the TCRdb call, TRBD1, lacks DNA for checking. The CDR3 extends over 11 amino acids. CDR3: CASSLGEAAFF.